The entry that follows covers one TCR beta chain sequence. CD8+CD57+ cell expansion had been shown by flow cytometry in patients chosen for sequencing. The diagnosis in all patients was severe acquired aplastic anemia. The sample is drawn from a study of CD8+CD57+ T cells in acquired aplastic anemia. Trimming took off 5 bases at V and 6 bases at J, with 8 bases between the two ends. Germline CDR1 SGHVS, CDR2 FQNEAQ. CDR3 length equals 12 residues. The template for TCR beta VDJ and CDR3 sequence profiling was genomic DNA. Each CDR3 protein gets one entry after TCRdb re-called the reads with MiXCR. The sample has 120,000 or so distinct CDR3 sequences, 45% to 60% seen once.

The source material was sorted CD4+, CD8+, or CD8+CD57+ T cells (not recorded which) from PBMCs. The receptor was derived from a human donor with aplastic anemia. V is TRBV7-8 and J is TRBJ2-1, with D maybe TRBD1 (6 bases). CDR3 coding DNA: TGTGCCAGCAGCCCGGACAGCAATGAGCAGTTCTTC. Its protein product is CASSPDSNEQFF. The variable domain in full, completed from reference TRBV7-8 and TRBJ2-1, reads GAGVSQSPRYKVAKRGQDVALRCDPISGHVSLFWYQQALGQGPEFLTYFQNEAQLDKSGLPSDRFFAERPEGSVSTLKIQRTQQEDSAVYLCASSPDSNEQFFGPGTRLTVL.